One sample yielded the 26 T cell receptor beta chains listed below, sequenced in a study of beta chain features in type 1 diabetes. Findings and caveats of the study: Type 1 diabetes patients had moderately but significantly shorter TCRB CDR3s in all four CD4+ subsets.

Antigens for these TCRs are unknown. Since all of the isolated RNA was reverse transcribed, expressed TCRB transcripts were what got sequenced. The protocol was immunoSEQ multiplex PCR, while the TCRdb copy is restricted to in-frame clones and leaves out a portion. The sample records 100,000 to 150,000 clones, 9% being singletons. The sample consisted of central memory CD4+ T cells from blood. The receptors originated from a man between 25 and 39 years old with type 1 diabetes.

Written as DNA, the CDR3 is TGCAGCGTTGATCTCTGGGAGGGTTCCTACGAGCAGTACTTC. Amino acids: CSVDLWEGSYEQYF. V is TRBV29-1 and J is TRBJ2-5; TRBD2 agrees at 7 bases. The last part of the DNA fits TRBJ2-7 better; the J call may be wrong. The germline CDR1 and CDR2 sequences are SQVTM and ANQGSEA. The CDR3 loop spans 14 amino acids.

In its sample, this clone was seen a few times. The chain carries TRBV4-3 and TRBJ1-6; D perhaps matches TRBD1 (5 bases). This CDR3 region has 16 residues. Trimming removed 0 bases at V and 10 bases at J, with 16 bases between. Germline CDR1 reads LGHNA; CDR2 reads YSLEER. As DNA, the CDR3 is TGCGCCAGCAGCCAAGATGCGGCAGGGAGGGACTCACCCCTCCACTTT. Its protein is CASSQDAAGRDSPLHF.

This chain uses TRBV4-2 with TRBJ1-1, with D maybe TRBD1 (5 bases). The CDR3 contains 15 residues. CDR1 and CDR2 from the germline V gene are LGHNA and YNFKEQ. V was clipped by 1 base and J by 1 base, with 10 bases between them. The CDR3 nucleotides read TGTGCCAGCAGCCAAGCGGGGGATGCGAACACTGAAGCTTTCTTT. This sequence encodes CASSQAGDANTEAFF.

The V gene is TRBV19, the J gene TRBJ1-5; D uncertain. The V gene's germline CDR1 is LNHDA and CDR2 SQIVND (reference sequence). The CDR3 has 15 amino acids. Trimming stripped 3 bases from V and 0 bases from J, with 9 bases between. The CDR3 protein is CASSMSGYSNQPQHF. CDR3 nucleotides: TGTGCCAGTAGTATGTCGGGATATAGCAATCAGCCCCAGCATTTT.

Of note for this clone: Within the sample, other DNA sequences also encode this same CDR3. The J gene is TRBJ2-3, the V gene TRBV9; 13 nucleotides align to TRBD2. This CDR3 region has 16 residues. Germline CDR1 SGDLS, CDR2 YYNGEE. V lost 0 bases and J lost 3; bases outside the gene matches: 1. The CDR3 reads CASSVGTSGGTDTQYF. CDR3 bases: TGTGCCAGCAGCGTAGGGACTAGCGGGGGAACAGATACGCAGTATTTT.

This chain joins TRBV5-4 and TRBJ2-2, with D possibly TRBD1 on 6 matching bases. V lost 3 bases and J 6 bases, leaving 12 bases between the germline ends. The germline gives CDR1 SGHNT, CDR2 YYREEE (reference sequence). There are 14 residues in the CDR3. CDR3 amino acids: CASSSTQGPGELFF. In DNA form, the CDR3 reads TGTGCCAGCAGCTCTACACAGGGTCCCGGGGAGCTGTTTTTT.

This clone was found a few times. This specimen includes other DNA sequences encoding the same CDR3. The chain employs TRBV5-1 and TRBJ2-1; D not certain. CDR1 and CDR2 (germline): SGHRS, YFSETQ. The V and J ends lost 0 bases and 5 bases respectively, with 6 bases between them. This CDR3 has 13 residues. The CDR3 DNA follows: TGCGCCAGCAGCTTGGGACTTGACAATGAGCAGTTCTTC. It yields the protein CASSLGLDNEQFF.

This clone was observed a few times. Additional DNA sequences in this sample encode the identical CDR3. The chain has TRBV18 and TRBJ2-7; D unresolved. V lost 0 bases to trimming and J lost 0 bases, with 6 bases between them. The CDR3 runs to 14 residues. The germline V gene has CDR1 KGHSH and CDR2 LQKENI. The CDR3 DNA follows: TGTGCCAGCTCACCACCAGAGAGCTCCTACGAGCAGTACTTC. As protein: CASSPPESSYEQYF.

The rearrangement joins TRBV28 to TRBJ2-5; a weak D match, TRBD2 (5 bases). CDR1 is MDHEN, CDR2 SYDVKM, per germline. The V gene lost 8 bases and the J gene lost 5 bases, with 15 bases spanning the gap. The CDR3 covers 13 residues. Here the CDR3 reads CASQDSLSETQYF. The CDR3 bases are TGTGCCAGCCAGGACTCCCTGTCGGAGACCCAGTACTTC.

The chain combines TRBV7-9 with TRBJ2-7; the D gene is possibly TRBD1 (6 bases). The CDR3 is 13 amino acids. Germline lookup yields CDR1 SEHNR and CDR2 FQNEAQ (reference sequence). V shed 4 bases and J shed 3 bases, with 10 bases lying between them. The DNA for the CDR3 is TGTGCCAGCAGCTCGGACAGCTTCTACGAGCAGTACTTC. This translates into CASSSDSFYEQYF.

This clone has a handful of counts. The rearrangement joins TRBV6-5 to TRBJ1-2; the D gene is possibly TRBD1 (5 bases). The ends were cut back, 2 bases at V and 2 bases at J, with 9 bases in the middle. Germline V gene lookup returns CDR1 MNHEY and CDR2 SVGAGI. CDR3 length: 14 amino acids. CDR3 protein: CASSYRRQNYGYTF. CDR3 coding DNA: TGTGCCAGCAGTTACCGGCGACAGAACTATGGCTACACCTTC.

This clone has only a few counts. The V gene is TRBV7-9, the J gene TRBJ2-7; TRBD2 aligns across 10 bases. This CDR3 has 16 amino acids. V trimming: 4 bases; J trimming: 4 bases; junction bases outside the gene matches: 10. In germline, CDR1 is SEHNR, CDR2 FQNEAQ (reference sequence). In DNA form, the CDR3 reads TGTGCCAGCAGCTCGTCTAGCGGGGGCCTGGGGTACGAGCAGTACTTC. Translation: CASSSSSGGLGYEQYF. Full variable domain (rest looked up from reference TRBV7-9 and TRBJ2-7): DTGVSQNPRHKITKRGQNVTFRCDPISEHNRLYWYRQTLGQGPEFLTYFQNEAQLEKSRLLSDRFSAERPKGSFSTLEIQRTEQGDSAMYLCASSSSSGGLGYEQYFGPGTRLTVT.

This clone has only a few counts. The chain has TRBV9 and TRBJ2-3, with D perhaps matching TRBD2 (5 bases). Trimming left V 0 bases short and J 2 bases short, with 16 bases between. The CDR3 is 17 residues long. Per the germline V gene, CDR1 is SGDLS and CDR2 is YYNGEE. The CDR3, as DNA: TGTGCCAGCAGCGTAGCTACAGCGGAGGCCGACACAGATACGCAGTATTTT. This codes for CASSVATAEADTDTQYF.

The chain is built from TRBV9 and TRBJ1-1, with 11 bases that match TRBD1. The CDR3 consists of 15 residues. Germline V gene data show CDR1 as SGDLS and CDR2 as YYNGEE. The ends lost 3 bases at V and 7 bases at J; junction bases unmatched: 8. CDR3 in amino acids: CASSAGTGGFIEAFF. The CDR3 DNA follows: TGTGCCAGCAGCGCTGGGACAGGGGGATTTATTGAAGCTTTCTTT.

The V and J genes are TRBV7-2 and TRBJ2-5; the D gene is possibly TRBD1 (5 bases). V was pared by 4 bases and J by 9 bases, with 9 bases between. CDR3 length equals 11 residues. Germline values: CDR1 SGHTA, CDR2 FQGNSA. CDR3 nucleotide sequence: TGTGCCAGCAGCTCTCAGGGTTCCCAGTACTTC. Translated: CASSSQGSQYF.

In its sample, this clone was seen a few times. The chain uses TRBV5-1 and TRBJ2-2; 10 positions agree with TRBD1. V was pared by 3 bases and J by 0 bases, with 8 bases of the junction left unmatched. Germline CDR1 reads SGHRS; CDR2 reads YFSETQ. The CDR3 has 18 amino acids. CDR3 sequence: CASSSPHGQGANTGELFF. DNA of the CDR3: TGCGCCAGCAGCTCGCCCCATGGACAGGGGGCGAACACCGGGGAGCTGTTTTTT.

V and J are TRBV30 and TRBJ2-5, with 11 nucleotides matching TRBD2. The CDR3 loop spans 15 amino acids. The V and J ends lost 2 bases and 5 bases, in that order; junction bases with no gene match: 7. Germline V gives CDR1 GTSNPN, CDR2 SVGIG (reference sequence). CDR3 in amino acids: CAWSMGSSGGETQYF. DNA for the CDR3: TGTGCCTGGAGTATGGGGTCTAGCGGGGGGGAGACCCAGTACTTC.

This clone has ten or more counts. CDR3 sequence reads: CASASGQGNQPQHF. In DNA, the CDR3 is TGTGCCAGCGCCTCGGGACAGGGGAATCAGCCCCAGCATTTT. The V call is TRBV6-5, the J call TRBJ1-5; 10 bases align to TRBD1. Germline V lookup: CDR1 MNHEY, CDR2 SVGAGI. The trim removed 8 bases at V and 4 bases at J, leaving 5 bases unmatched. CDR3 length: 14 residues.

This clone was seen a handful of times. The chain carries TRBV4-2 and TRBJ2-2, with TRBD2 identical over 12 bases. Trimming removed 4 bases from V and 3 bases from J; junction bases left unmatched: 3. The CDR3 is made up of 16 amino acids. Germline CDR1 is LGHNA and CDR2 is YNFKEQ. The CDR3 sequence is CASSRTSGVDTGELFF. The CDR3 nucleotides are TGTGCCAGCAGCCGGACTAGCGGGGTCGACACCGGGGAGCTGTTTTTT.

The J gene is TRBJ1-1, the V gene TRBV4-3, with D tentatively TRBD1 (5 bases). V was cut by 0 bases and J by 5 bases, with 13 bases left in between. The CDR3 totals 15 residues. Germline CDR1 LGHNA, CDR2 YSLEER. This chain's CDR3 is CASSQEPGRGTEAFF. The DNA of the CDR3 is TGCGCCAGCAGCCAAGAACCGGGGCGGGGGACTGAAGCTTTCTTT.

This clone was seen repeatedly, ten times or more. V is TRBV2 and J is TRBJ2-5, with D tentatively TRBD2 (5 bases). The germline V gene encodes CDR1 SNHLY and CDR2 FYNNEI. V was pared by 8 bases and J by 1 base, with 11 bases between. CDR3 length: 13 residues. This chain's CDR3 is CASDYGFQETQYF. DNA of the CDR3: TGTGCCAGCGACTACGGGTTCCAAGAGACCCAGTACTTC.

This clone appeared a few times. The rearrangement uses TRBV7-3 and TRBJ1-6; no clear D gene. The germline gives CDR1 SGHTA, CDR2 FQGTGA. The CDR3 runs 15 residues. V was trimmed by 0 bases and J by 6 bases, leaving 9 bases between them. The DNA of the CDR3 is TGTGCCAGCAGCTTAACAGGAGTCGGTAATTCACCCCTCCACTTT. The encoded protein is CASSLTGVGNSPLHF.

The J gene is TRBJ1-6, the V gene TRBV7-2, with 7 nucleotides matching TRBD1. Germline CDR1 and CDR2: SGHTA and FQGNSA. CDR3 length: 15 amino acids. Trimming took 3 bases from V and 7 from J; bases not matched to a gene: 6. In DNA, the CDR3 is TGTGCCAGCAGCTTCCAGACAGGGACCAATTCACCCCTCCACTTT. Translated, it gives CASSFQTGTNSPLHF.

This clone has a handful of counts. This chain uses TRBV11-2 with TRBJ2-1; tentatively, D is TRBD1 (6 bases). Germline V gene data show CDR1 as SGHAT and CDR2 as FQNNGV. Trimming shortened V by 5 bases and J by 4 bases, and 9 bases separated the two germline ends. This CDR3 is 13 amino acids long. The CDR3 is CASSLGAYNEQFF. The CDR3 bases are TGTGCCAGCAGCCTGGGGGCGTACAATGAGCAGTTCTTC.

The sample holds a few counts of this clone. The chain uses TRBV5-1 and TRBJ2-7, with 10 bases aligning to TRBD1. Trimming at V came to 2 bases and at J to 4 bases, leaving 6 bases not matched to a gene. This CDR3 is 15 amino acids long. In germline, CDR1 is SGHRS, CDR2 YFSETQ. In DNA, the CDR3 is TGCGCCAGCAGCTTTGTGCGGACAGGGGGTTACGAGCAGTACTTC. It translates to CASSFVRTGGYEQYF.

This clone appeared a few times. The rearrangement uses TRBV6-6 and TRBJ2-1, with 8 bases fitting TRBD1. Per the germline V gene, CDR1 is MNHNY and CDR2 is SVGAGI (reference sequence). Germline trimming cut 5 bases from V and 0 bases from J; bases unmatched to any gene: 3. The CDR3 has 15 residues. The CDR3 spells CASSAGGLSYNEQFF. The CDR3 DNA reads TGTGCCAGCAGTGCAGGGGGCCTCTCCTACAATGAGCAGTTCTTC.